The clone carrying this TCR beta chain was seen ten or more times. Its antigen is undetermined. Incorporated into the TCR beta cDNA libraries were unique molecular identifiers, which served to reduce PCR and sequencing biases. Roughly 500,000 cDNA molecules came from around 1 to 10 million T cells. TCRdb reprocessed the PCR reads via MiXCR and lists one record per CDR3 protein. The sample lists some 800,000 distinct CDR3 sequences, around 46% seen once, with roughly 4.4% in the top ten. This specimen belongs to a study of post-analysis software for immune sequencing data. On the study more broadly: Included among the disease courses, which were recorded for the cohort, were relapsing-remitting, secondary progressive and progressive-relapsing multiple sclerosis. Findings and limits, study-wide: People with multiple sclerosis had a significantly lower normalized Chao1 diversity than controls did. With F measure, samples from one preparation batch clustered together strongly.

The sample was blood. The receptor comes from a girl aged 10 to 17 with multiple sclerosis.

CDR3: CASSQGANQPQHF. In nucleotides, the CDR3 is TGTGCCAGCAGCCAGGGGGCAAATCAGCCCCAGCATTTT. The chain uses TRBV3-1 and TRBJ1-5; possible D gene TRBD1, 6 bases. V lost 3 bases and J 4 bases, leaving 7 bases between the germline ends. This CDR3 spans 13 amino acids. Germline V lookup: CDR1 LGHDT, CDR2 YNNKEL (reference sequence).